These T cell receptor beta chains were read from a single sample in a study of CD8+CD57+ T cells in acquired aplastic anemia. From the reads, TCRdb called clonotypes with MiXCR, one entry per CDR3 protein. Of 250,000 to 300,000 distinct CDR3 sequences in the sample, around three fifths are singletons; the top ten hold roughly 8%. Source material: sorted CD4+, CD8+, or CD8+CD57+ T cells (not recorded which) from PBMCs. The origin of the receptors is a human donor with severe aplastic anemia or a healthy control (not recorded which). Both conserved end residues are part of each CDR3. The order of the fields is D gene, V gene, clone size, CDR3 length, J gene, CDR3 protein, CDR3 DNA. D genes are given only for firm matches. Part of the rows lack a size; the others show once, few, many or a class for expanded clones.

D gene: TRBD1; V gene: TRBV2; clone size: .; CDR3 length: 15; J gene: TRBJ2-7; CDR3 protein: CASSDWTGESYEQYF; CDR3 DNA: TGTGCCAGCAGTGATTGGACAGGGGAATCCTACGAGCAGTACTTC
D gene: .; V gene: TRBV12-3/TRBV12-4; clone size: .; CDR3 length: 13; J gene: TRBJ1-6; CDR3 protein: CASSLTRNSPLHF; CDR3 DNA: TGTGCCAGCAGTTTAACGCGGAATTCACCCCTCCACTTT
D gene: .; V gene: TRBV19; clone size: .; CDR3 length: 16; J gene: TRBJ1-5; CDR3 protein: CASSIGGPQGNQPQHF; CDR3 DNA: TGTGCCAGTAGTATAGGTGGGCCTCAAGGCAATCAGCCCCAGCATTTT
D gene: TRBD2; V gene: TRBV13; clone size: many; CDR3 length: 13; J gene: TRBJ2-5; CDR3 protein: CASSSGGGETQYF; CDR3 DNA: TGTGCCAGCAGTTCTGGGGGGGGAGAGACCCAGTACTTC
D gene: TRBD2; V gene: TRBV5-1; clone size: .; CDR3 length: 14; J gene: TRBJ2-3; CDR3 protein: CASSLGTSGHTQYF; CDR3 DNA: TGCGCCAGCAGCTTGGGGACTAGCGGGCATACGCAGTATTTT
D gene: TRBD1; V gene: TRBV2; clone size: .; CDR3 length: 15; J gene: TRBJ1-6; CDR3 protein: CAGSLRQGDNSPLHF; CDR3 DNA: TGTGCCGGATCACTTAGACAGGGAGATAATTCACCCCTCCACTTT
D gene: TRBD1; V gene: TRBV7-3; clone size: .; CDR3 length: 18; J gene: TRBJ1-1; CDR3 protein: CASSFYGGQAALNTEAFF; CDR3 DNA: TGTGCCAGCAGCTTTTATGGGGGACAGGCTGCACTAAACACTGAAGCTTTCTTT
D gene: .; V gene: TRBV7-8; clone size: few; CDR3 length: 15; J gene: TRBJ2-2; CDR3 protein: CASSLSFSNTGELFF; CDR3 DNA: TGTGCCAGCAGCTTATCGTTTAGCAACACCGGGGAGCTGTTTTTT
D gene: TRBD1; V gene: TRBV5-4; clone size: .; CDR3 length: 15; J gene: TRBJ1-1; CDR3 protein: CASSLDGTGSTEAFF; CDR3 DNA: TGTGCCAGCAGCTTGGATGGGACAGGGTCCACTGAAGCTTTCTTT
D gene: TRBD1; V gene: TRBV20-1; clone size: once; CDR3 length: 11; J gene: TRBJ2-1; CDR3 protein: CSAGRGHEQFF; CDR3 DNA: TGCAGTGCCGGTAGGGGGCACGAGCAGTTCTTC
D gene: .; V gene: TRBV7-3; clone size: .; CDR3 length: 17; J gene: TRBJ2-3; CDR3 protein: CASSPKGASGSTDAQYF; CDR3 DNA: TGTGCCAGCAGCCCAAAGGGGGCTAGCGGCAGCACAGATGCGCAGTATTTT
D gene: TRBD1; V gene: TRBV7-3; clone size: .; CDR3 length: 14; J gene: TRBJ2-7; CDR3 protein: CASSLKQGSYEQYF; CDR3 DNA: TGTGCCAGCAGCTTAAAACAGGGGTCGTACGAGCAGTACTTC
D gene: TRBD2; V gene: TRBV9; clone size: .; CDR3 length: 15; J gene: TRBJ2-4; CDR3 protein: CASSRGGWAKNIQYF; CDR3 DNA: TGTGCCAGCAGCCGGGGAGGGTGGGCCAAAAACATTCAGTACTTC
D gene: TRBD2; V gene: TRBV20-1; clone size: .; CDR3 length: 16; J gene: TRBJ2-3; CDR3 protein: CSARERGLAGGHTQYF; CDR3 DNA: TGCAGTGCTAGAGAGCGGGGACTAGCGGGGGGGCATACGCAGTATTTT
D gene: .; V gene: TRBV5-6; clone size: many; CDR3 length: 15; J gene: TRBJ2-1; CDR3 protein: CASSLKLPLSDEQFF; CDR3 DNA: TGTGCCAGCAGCTTGAAACTCCCTCTCTCGGATGAGCAGTTCTTC
D gene: TRBD2; V gene: TRBV7-2; clone size: once; CDR3 length: 17; J gene: TRBJ2-1; CDR3 protein: CASSLGLAGGVYNEQFF; CDR3 DNA: TGTGCCAGCAGCTTAGGACTAGCGGGAGGAGTATACAATGAGCAGTTCTTC
D gene: .; V gene: TRBV5-1; clone size: .; CDR3 length: 12; J gene: TRBJ1-1; CDR3 protein: CASSLVRGEAFF; CDR3 DNA: TGCGCCAGCAGCTTGGTAAGGGGTGAAGCTTTCTTT